This TCR beta chain originates from a study of cytomegalovirus exposure and HLA in healthy donors. V was clipped by 4 bases and J by 7 bases, with 14 bases between them. Germline values: CDR1 SEHNR, CDR2 FQNEAQ (reference sequence). This CDR3 has 13 amino acids. This clone was detected only a few times. Its antigen is not identified. Primers for the PCR totalled 60 Vbeta and 13 Jbeta. As processed by the authors: An analysis performed later counted roughly 80 million unique TCR beta chains (roughly 11 million of them shared). TCRdb's copy holds only in-frame clones and misses some; the assay was immunoSEQ multiplex PCR. V and J calls and clone size come straight from that table; D and trimming were deduced from the DNA. The sample has about 180,000 clones, around 80% seen once; the top ten hold 1.9%. General study results and limits: Being indistinguishable, some V segments were excluded, TRBV6-2 and TRBV6-3 among them. Later analysis revealed greater clonal expansion in HLA-associated TCR beta chains than in equally common others.

The chain joins TRBV7-9 to TRBJ2-7; a possible D gene is TRBD2 (5 bases). The source is a woman in her 30s in good health and CMV-seronegative. Source material: PBMCs. The CDR3 DNA follows: TGTGCCAGCAGCTCAACAGAGAGGGAGGAGCAGTACTTC. This gives the protein CASSSTEREEQYF.